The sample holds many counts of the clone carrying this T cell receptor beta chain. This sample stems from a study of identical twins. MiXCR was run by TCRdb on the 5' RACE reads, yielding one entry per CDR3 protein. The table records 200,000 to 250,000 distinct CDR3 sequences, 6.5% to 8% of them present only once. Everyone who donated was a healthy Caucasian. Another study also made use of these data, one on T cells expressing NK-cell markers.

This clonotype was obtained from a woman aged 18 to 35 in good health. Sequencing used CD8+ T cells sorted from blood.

The CDR3 loop reads CASSFDGGAFF. The CDR3 nucleotides read TGTGCCAGCAGCTTTGACGGGGGGGCGTTCTTC. This chain links TRBV7-8 with TRBJ2-1; 8 nucleotides line up with TRBD2. The CDR3 is made up of 11 amino acids. Germline-derived CDR1 and CDR2 are SGHVS and FQNEAQ. V was pared by 3 bases and J by 15 bases, with 4 bases of the junction left unmatched.